The source of this TCR beta chain is a study of blood T cell repertoires in COVID-19. The data were produced by immunoSEQ multiplex PCR, yet TCRdb's version contains in-frame clones alone and is incomplete. The repertoire holds 77,000 or so clones, with approximately 79% as singletons. CDR1 is SGHTA and CDR2 is FQGNSA in the germline V gene. The J segment lost 1 base and the V segment lost 0 bases, leaving 3 bases of the junction unmatched. The CDR3 covers 15 residues. Sequencing was carried out using peripheral blood. This TCR was recovered from a human donor with acute or convalescent COVID-19. The donor label of this sample is uncertain. This chain links TRBV7-2 with TRBJ2-7; TRBD1 agrees at 7 bases. This CDR3 is CASSLAGQTSYEQYF. The CDR3 DNA is TGTGCCAGCAGCTTAGCGGGACAGACATCCTACGAGCAGTACTTC. Using reference TRBV7-2 and TRBJ2-7 for the parts outside the CDR3, the full variable domain is GAGVSQSPSNKVTEKGKDVELRCDPISGHTALYWYRQSLGQGLEFLIYFQGNSAPDKSGLPSDRFSAERTGGSVSTLTIQRTQQEDSAVYLCASSLAGQTSYEQYFGPGTRLTVT.